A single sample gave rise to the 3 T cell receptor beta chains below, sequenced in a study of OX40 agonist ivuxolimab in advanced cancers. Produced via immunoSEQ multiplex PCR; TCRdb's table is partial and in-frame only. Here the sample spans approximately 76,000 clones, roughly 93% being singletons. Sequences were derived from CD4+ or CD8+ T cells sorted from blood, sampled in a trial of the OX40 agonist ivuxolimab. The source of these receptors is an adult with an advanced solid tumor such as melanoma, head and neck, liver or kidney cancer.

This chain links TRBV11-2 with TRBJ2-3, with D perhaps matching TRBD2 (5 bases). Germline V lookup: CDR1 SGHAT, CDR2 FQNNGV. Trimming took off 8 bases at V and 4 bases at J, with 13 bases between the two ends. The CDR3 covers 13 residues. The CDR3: CASEGWSPDTQYF. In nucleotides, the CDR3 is TGTGCCAGCGAGGGTTGGTCGCCAGATACGCAGTATTTT. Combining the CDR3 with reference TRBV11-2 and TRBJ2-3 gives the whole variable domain EAGVAQSPRYKIIEKRQSVAFWCNPISGHATLYWYQQILGQGPKLLIQFQNNGVVDDSQLPKDRFSAERLKGVDSTLKIQPAKLEDSAVYLCASEGWSPDTQYFGPGTRLTVL.

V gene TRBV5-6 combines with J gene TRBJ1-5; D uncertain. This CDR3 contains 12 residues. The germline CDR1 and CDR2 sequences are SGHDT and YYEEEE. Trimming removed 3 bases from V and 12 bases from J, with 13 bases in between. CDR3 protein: CASSWQAGNQHF. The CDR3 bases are TGTGCCAGCAGCTGGCAGGCCGGGAACCAGCATTTT.

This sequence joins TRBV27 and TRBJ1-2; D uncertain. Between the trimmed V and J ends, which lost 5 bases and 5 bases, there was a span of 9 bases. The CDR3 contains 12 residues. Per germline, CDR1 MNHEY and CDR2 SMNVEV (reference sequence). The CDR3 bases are TGTGCCAGCAGTGGAGGGAGGTATGGCTACACCTTC. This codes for CASSGGRYGYTF.